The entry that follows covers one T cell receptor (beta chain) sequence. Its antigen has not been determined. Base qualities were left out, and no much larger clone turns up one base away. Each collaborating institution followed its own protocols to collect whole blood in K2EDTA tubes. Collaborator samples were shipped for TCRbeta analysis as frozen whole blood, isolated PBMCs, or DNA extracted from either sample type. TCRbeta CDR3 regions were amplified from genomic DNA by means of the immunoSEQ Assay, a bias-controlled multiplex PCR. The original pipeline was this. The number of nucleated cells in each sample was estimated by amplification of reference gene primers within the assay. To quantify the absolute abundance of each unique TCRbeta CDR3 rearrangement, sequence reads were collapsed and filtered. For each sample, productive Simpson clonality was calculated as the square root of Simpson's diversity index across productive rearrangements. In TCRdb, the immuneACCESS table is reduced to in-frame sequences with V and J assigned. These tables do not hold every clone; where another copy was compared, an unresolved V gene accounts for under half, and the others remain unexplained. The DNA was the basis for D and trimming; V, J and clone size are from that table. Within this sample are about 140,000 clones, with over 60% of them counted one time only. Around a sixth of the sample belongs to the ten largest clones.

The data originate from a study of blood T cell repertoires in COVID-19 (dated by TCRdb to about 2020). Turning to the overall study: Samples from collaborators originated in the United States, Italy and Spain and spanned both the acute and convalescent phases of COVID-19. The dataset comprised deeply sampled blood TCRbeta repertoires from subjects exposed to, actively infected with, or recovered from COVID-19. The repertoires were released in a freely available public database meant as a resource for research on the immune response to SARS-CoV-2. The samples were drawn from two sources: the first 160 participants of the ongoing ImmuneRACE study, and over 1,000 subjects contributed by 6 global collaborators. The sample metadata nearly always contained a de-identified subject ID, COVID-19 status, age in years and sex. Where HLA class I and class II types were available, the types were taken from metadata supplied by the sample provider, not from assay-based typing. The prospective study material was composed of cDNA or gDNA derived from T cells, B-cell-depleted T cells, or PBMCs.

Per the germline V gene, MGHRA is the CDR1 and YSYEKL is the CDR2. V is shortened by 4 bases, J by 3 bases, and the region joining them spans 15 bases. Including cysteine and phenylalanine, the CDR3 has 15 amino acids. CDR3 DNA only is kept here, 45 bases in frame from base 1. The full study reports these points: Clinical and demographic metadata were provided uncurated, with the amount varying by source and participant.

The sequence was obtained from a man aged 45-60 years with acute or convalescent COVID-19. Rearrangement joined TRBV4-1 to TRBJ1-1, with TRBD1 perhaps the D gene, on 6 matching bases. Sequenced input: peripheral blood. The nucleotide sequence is TGCGCCAGCAGCCGCCCAGGGGACGGAGACACTGAAGCTTTCTTT. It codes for CASSRPGDGDTEAFF.